The T cell receptor beta chain under discussion was sequenced for a study of T cells after somatic rescue of genetic block. Data came from immunoSEQ multiplex PCR; TCRdb stores just in-frame clones and leaves some out. The repertoire holds 55,000 to 70,000 clones, with 92% as singletons. The ends were cut back, 2 bases at V and 1 base at J, with 5 bases in the middle. Looked up from germline, CDR1 is LGHNA and CDR2 is YNFKEQ. This CDR3 contains 13 residues. A few counts support this clone. J is TRBJ1-2 and V is TRBV4-2; D unresolved. The sequence was obtained from a man aged 40-49 years. What was sequenced was peripheral blood mononuclear cells (PBMCs). CDR3 nucleotides: TGTGCCAGCAGCCAATCCAGTAACTATGGCTACACCTTC. As protein: CASSQSSNYGYTF.